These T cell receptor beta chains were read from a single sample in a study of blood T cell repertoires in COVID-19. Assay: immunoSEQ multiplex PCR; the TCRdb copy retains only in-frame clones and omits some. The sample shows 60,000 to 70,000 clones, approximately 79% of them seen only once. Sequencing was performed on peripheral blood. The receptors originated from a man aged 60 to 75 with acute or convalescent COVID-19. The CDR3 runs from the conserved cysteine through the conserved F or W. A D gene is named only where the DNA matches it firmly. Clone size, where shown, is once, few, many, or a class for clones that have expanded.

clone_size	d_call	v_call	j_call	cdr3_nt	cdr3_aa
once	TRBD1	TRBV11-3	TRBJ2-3	TGTGCCAGCAGCCCCCGACAGGGTTCAGATACGCAGTATTTT	CASSPRQGSDTQYF
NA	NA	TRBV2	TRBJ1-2	TGTGCCACCGCAGGGGATAACTATGGCTACACCTTC	CATAGDNYGYTF
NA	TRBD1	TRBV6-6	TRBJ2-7	TGTGCCAGCACCGACTCCGGGACAGGGGGCTACGAGCAGTACTTC	CASTDSGTGGYEQYF
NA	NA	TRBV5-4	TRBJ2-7	TGTGCCAGCAGCTTGCTTACACCCCCCAGTCACGAGCAGTACTTC	CASSLLTPPSHEQYF
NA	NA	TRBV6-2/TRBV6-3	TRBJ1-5	TGTGCCAGCAGTTTCCTAGGGGGAAACAATCAGCCCCAGCATTTT	CASSFLGGNNQPQHF
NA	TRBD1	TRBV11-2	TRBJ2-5	TGTGCCAGCAGCTTAGCCGGACAGGGGGCTAAAGAGACCCAGTACTTC	CASSLAGQGAKETQYF
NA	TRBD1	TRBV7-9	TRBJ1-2	TGTGCCAGCAGCTTAGCGCAGGGGGCTAACTATGGCTACACCTTC	CASSLAQGANYGYTF
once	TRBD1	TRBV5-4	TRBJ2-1	TGTGCCAGCAGCTCGACAGGGGGCTACAATGAGCAGTTCTTC	CASSSTGGYNEQFF
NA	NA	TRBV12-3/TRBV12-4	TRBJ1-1	TGTGCCAGCAGTTCGGGGGAGAACACTGAAGCTTTCTTT	CASSSGENTEAFF
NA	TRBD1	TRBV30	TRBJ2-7	TGTGCCTGGAGTGTCTCGACAGGGGGCGAGCAGTACTTC	CAWSVSTGGEQYF